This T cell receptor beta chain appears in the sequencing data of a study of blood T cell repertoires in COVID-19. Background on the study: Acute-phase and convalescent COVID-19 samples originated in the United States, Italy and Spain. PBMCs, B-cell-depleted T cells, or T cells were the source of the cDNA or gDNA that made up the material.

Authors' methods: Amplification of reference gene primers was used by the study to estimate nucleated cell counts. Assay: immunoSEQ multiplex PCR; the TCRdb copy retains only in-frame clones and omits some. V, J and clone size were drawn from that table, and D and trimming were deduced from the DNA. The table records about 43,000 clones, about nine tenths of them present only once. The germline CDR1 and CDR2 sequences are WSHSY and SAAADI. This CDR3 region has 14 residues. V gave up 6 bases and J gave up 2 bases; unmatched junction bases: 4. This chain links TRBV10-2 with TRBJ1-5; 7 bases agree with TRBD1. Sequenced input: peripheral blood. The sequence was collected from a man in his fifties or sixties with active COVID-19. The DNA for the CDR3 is TGCGCCAGCAGGAGGGGGCAAGGCAATCAGCCCCAGCATTTT. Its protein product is CASRRGQGNQPQHF.